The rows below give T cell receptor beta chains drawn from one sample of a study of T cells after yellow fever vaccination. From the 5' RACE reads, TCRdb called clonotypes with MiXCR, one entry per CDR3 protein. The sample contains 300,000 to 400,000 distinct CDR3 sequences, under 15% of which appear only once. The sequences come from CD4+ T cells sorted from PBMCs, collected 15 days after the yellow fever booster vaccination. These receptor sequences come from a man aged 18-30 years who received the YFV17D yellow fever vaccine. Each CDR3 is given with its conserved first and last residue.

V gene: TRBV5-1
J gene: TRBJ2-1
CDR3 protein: CASSLAAVDSYNEQFF

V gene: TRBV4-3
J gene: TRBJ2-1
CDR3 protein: CASSHDRPVSYNEQFF

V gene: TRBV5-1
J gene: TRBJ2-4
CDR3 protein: CASSLESRGNIQYF

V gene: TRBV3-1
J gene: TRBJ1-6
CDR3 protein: CASTHQGQGNPPLHF

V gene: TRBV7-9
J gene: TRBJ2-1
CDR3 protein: CASSLGQGVNEQFF

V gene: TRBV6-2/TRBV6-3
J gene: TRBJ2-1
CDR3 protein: CASAQGGEQFF

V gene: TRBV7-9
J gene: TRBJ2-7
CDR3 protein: CASSLGYSSYEQYF

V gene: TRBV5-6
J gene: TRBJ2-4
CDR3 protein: CASSWMTGAAKNIQYF

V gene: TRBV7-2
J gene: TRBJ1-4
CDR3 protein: CASSLDRGGEKLFF

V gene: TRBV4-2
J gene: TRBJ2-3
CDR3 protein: CASSQTGSGTQYF

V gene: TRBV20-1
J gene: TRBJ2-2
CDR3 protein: CSAIKNGELFF

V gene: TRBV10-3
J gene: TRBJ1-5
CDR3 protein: CAIRAAGGGQPQHF